One sample yielded the 20 T cell receptor beta chains listed below, sequenced in a study of T cell repertoires in cytomegalovirus infection. The antigens of these receptors remain unknown. One entry per CDR3 protein, called by TCRdb with MiXCR from the reads. The sample includes a few hundred thousand distinct CDR3 sequences, roughly 43% seen only once; the top ten take around 46%. Sample: cultured PBMCs, taken from culture after CMV antigen stimulation. The receptors were sampled from a human donor in good health (CMV status not recorded). Some clones in this sample may be carry-over from other donors' samples.

The chain employs TRBV10-2 and TRBJ2-7, with D possibly being TRBD2 (7 bases). The CDR3 is made up of 20 amino acids. Trimming shortened V by 0 bases and J by 2 bases, and 26 bases separated the two germline ends. Germline V CDR1 and CDR2: WSHSY, SAAADI. In DNA, the CDR3 is TGCGCCAGCAGTGAGTCCTCGATTGCGGGGGCCATGACTGGAACCTACGAGCAGTACTTC. It encodes CASSESSIAGAMTGTYEQYF.

This clonotype was detected only a few times. This chain joins TRBV12-3 or TRBV12-4 and TRBJ2-7; D is possibly TRBD1 or TRBD2 (5 bases each). This CDR3 contains 11 residues. Trimming stripped 8 bases from V and 3 bases from J, with 8 bases between. The CDR3 DNA follows: TGTGCCAGCGCGAGGGGCTACGAGCAGTACTTC. It translates to CASARGYEQYF.

The DNA for the CDR3 is TGCAGTGCTAGAGAGTGGGGTTCCAACTCCTACGAGCAGTACTTC. It yields the protein CSAREWGSNSYEQYF. V is TRBV20-1 and J is TRBJ2-7, with D uncertain. The germline gives CDR1 DFQATT, CDR2 SNEGSKA (reference sequence). CDR3 length: 15 residues. V was pared by 0 bases and J by 0 bases, with 12 bases between.

This sequence joins TRBV12-3 or TRBV12-4 and TRBJ2-6; D is uncertain. This CDR3 is built from 15 residues. Trimming removed 6 bases from V and 0 bases from J, with 9 bases in between. In DNA form, the CDR3 reads TGTGCCAGCAGCCTTCTTGTCTCTGGGGCCAACGTCCTGACTTTC. Amino acid sequence: CASSLLVSGANVLTF.

This clonotype was found a few times. The chain joins TRBV7-2 to TRBJ1-5; weak D call: TRBD1 (6 bases). Germline loops: CDR1 SGHTA, CDR2 FQGNSA. V gave up 5 bases and J gave up 7 bases, with 15 bases separating them. The CDR3 loop spans 14 amino acids. CDR3 bases: TGTGCCAGCAGCCAGCAGGGGAGGGGACAGCCCCAGCATTTT. It is translated as CASSQQGRGQPQHF.

The rearrangement joins TRBV7-6 to TRBJ1-5, with a tentative D call TRBD1 (5 bases). In germline, CDR1 is SGHVS, CDR2 FNYEAQ. The CDR3 spans 13 residues. V lost 5 bases to trimming and J lost 8 bases, with 13 bases between them. CDR3 region: CASSVSRGEPQHF. The CDR3 DNA sequence: TGTGCCAGCAGCGTGAGCCGAGGGGAGCCCCAGCATTTT.

In this sample, this clonotype turned up many times. The genes are TRBV7-2 and TRBJ2-1, with D tentatively TRBD1 (5 bases). This CDR3 spans 14 amino acids. The germline V gene has CDR1 SGHTA and CDR2 FQGNSA. Between the trimmed V and J ends, which lost 4 bases and 7 bases, there was a span of 14 bases. The CDR3 sequence is CASSSFRELNEQFF. The DNA for the CDR3 is TGTGCCAGCAGCTCGTTCAGGGAATTGAATGAGCAGTTCTTC.

Only one count was recorded for this clonotype. The V call is TRBV24-1, the J call TRBJ1-2, with no clear D. There are 14 residues in the CDR3. Germline loops: CDR1 KGHDR, CDR2 SFDVKD. Trimming removed 5 bases from V and 6 bases from J, with 15 bases in between. CDR3 protein: CATSGPPGDDGYTF. The CDR3 DNA reads TGTGCCACCAGTGGTCCCCCAGGTGATGATGGCTACACCTTC.

This clonotype was counted between two and nine times. The rearrangement uses TRBV19 and TRBJ1-1; TRBD1 matches 8 bases. V trimming: 2 bases; J trimming: 10 bases; junction bases outside the gene matches: 9. Germline CDR1 is LNHDA and CDR2 is SQIVND (reference sequence). This CDR3 is 14 amino acids long. The DNA for the CDR3 is TGTGCCAGTAGTATACAGAGCAGACAGGGGACAGCTTTCTTT. This encodes CASSIQSRQGTAFF.

This chain joins TRBV7-6 and TRBJ2-7; 8 nucleotides match TRBD1. Germline trimming cut 4 bases from V and 5 bases from J; bases unmatched to any gene: 10. This CDR3 has 15 residues. Germline V CDR1 and CDR2: SGHVS, FNYEAQ. CDR3 loop: CASSSRDRTFDEQYF. The CDR3 DNA follows: TGTGCCAGCAGCTCCCGGGACAGGACTTTTGACGAGCAGTACTTC.

This clonotype was counted between two and nine times. CDR3 DNA sequence: TGTGCCAGCAGTGGGCGCCAGGATAACTATGGCTACACCTTC. As protein: CASSGRQDNYGYTF. The rearrangement joins TRBV2 to TRBJ1-2, with D uncertain. Trimming took 4 bases from V and 1 from J, leaving 10 bases between them. The germline V gene has CDR1 SNHLY and CDR2 FYNNEI. The CDR3 spans 14 residues. The entire variable domain, with the rest obtained from reference TRBV2 and TRBJ1-2, is as follows: EPEVTQTPSHQVTQMGQEVILRCVPISNHLYFYWYRQILGQKVEFLVSFYNNEISEKSEIFDDQFSVERPDGSNFTLKIRSTKLEDSAMYFCASSGRQDNYGYTFGSGTRLTVV.

The chain recombines TRBV7-9 with TRBJ2-2, with D tentatively TRBD1 (6 bases). Trimming took 5 bases from V and 0 from J, leaving 13 bases between them. This CDR3 spans 16 amino acids. In germline, CDR1 is SEHNR, CDR2 FQNEAQ (reference sequence). CDR3 bases: TGTGCCAGCAGCCCCTGGGGACACTCGAACACCGGGGAGCTGTTTTTT. This encodes CASSPWGHSNTGELFF.

DNA of the CDR3: TGTGCCAGCAGCCAGGGAACCCATCAGCCCCAGCATTTT. Its protein is CASSQGTHQPQHF. This sequence joins TRBV7-6 and TRBJ1-5, with a tentative D call TRBD1 (5 bases). The CDR3 has 13 amino acids. Trimming removed 5 bases from V and 5 bases from J, with 10 bases in between. Per the germline V gene, CDR1 is SGHVS and CDR2 is FNYEAQ.

V gene TRBV7-9 combines with J gene TRBJ2-3, with D perhaps given as TRBD1 or TRBD2 (5 bases each). CDR1 SEHNR and CDR2 FQNEAQ come from the germline V gene (reference sequence). This CDR3 region has 16 residues. Trimming cost V 7 bases and J 0 bases, with 17 bases left between them. The CDR3 spells CASTVGTAASTDTQYF. CDR3 in DNA: TGTGCCAGCACCGTGGGGACCGCCGCTAGCACAGATACGCAGTATTTT.

This clonotype was seen only once. The gene calls are TRBV11-2 and TRBJ2-1; TRBD2 matches at 10 bases. The V gene's germline CDR1 is SGHAT and CDR2 FQNNGV. The CDR3 has 15 amino acids. Losses at the gene ends were 2 bases for V and 7 bases for J; bases not matched to a gene: 5. The CDR3 bases are TGTGCCAGCAGCTTAAACCCTAGCGGGAGTAATGAGCAGTTCTTC. It encodes CASSLNPSGSNEQFF.

The chain recombines TRBV9 with TRBJ1-2; 9 positions agree with TRBD1. Trimming at V came to 2 bases and at J to 8 bases, leaving 13 bases not matched to a gene. Germline V lookup: CDR1 SGDLS, CDR2 YYNGEE. CDR3 length: 16 residues. CDR3: CASSVAPGTGWIGYTF. For the CDR3, the DNA is TGTGCCAGCAGCGTGGCTCCCGGGACAGGGTGGATAGGCTACACCTTC.

This clonotype was seen a few times. This chain joins TRBV6-1 and TRBJ2-3, with 7 positions matching TRBD1. V lost 5 bases, J lost 2 bases, and 7 bases stayed unmatched. The CDR3 spans 15 residues. Germline V gene lookup returns CDR1 MNHNS and CDR2 SASEGT. The CDR3 nucleotides read TGTGCCAGCAGTTCCGGGACAGCAGACACAGATACGCAGTATTTT. Its translation is CASSSGTADTDTQYF.

In DNA, the CDR3 is TGTGCCAGCAGCTTATTAAAAGGCGGAAGCACAGATACGCAGTATTTT. Translated: CASSLLKGGSTDTQYF. This rearrangement joins TRBV7-9 to TRBJ2-3; D is unclear. Germline CDR1 SEHNR, CDR2 FQNEAQ (reference sequence). Trimming left V 2 bases short and J 0 bases short, with 12 bases between. The CDR3 runs to 16 residues.

This chain links TRBV24-1 with TRBJ2-4, with D unresolved. The CDR3 loop spans 15 amino acids. Germline CDR1 is KGHDR and CDR2 is SFDVKD. The V and J ends lost 3 bases and 2 bases respectively, with 10 bases between them. The CDR3 DNA reads TGTGCCACCAGTGATCCGGGCGATCCCAAAAACATTCAGTACTTC. It codes for CATSDPGDPKNIQYF.

V gene TRBV7-2 combines with J gene TRBJ2-5; TRBD1 matches at 8 bases. The CDR3 is 16 amino acids. The germline CDR1 and CDR2 sequences are SGHTA and FQGNSA. V shed 5 bases and J 6 bases; nucleotides not matched to a gene: 14. In DNA form, the CDR3 reads TGTGCCAGCAGCCAATCCCCCTCAGGGGGCTTCCAGACCCAGTACTTC. Protein product: CASSQSPSGGFQTQYF.